This TCR beta chain was observed in a study of tumor-infiltrating lymphocytes in primary liver carcinoma. Investigators took RNA and DNA out together from 20-30 mg of unsorted bulk tissue. A constant-region primer primed TCR beta cDNA synthesis from about 550 ng of total RNA. Sequencing libraries for TCR beta derived from three nested multiplex PCR rounds that used slightly modified ARM-PCR. One entry per CDR3 protein, called by TCRdb with MiXCR from the multiplex PCR reads. The data show tens of thousands of distinct CDR3 sequences, over 60% seen once. The sample consisted of liver tumor tissue from sampling region 4. As for subset: tumor region T4, right-lateral pole. This receptor was identified in a man aged 35-49 years with primary liver carcinoma and hepatitis B virus infection.

CDR3 DNA: TGTGCCAACAACTTAGGTGGGACCTACTACAATGAGCAGTTCTTC. Translating gives CANNLGGTYYNEQFF. The V gene is TRBV7-2, the J gene TRBJ2-1; D may match TRBD1 or TRBD2 (5 bases each). Germline CDR1 is SGHTA and CDR2 is FQGNSA. Trimming removed 10 bases from V and 3 bases from J, with 19 bases in between. The CDR3 runs to 15 residues.